Listed below are T cell receptor beta chains from one sample, sequenced in a study of T cells expressing NK-cell markers. From the 5' RACE reads, TCRdb lists one entry per CDR3 protein and no DNA. The sample table sets out a few hundred thousand distinct CDR3 sequences. The source material was blood T cells: a sorted CD56 or NKG2C T cell subset, CD4+ or CD8+ T cells, or bulk PBMC T cells (not recorded which). These receptors all stem from a man between 18 and 69 years old in good health. The CDR3 runs from the conserved cysteine through the conserved F or W.

J,V,CDR3
TRBJ2-5,TRBV2,CASSVRERAETQYF
TRBJ2-3,TRBV18,CASSPLGTSGSTDTQYF
TRBJ2-1,TRBV5-1,CASSRGLAGGTYNEQFF
TRBJ2-7,TRBV12-3/TRBV12-4,CASSDRGKGYEQYF
TRBJ1-1,TRBV2,CASSERQGAGEAFF
TRBJ1-2,TRBV5-1,CASSSGSGYGYTF
TRBJ2-5,TRBV12-3/TRBV12-4,CASRGLAGPQYF
TRBJ2-1,TRBV29-1,CSGSRNYNEQFF
TRBJ2-3,TRBV3-1,CASSQVASGHPTDTQYF
TRBJ1-3,TRBV2,CASRPGQGYASGNTIYF
TRBJ2-1,TRBV6-1,CASSELAGGRGEQFF
TRBJ2-7,TRBV7-2,CASSSGIPGEQYF
TRBJ2-2,TRBV19,CASSVVLSRSGELFF
TRBJ2-2,TRBV25-1,CASSEPLPGELFF
TRBJ2-2,TRBV27,CASSLRAGGPGELFF
TRBJ2-7,TRBV10-3,CAIRGQGFYEQYF
TRBJ1-2,TRBV2,CASSTQQAGYGYTF
TRBJ2-3,TRBV7-2,CASSERLRGGYTDTQYF
TRBJ2-1,TRBV27,CASSFYDRDNEQFF
TRBJ2-1,TRBV7-9,CASSLAGRAFGEQFF
TRBJ1-2,TRBV6-5,CASSSLDLGVVVTF
TRBJ2-1,TRBV7-3,CASSPPSRHEQFF
TRBJ2-7,TRBV9,CASSGGRELWYEQYF
TRBJ2-1,TRBV3-1,CASSPTITAYNEQFF
TRBJ2-1,TRBV11-2,CASSLRDKLRDEQFF
TRBJ2-1,TRBV20-1,CSARASGGLNEQFF
TRBJ1-2,TRBV7-9,CASSSTDQAYGYTF
TRBJ2-2,TRBV11-2,CASSLGQGAGGELFF
TRBJ2-2,TRBV19,CASKGNLNTGELFF
TRBJ2-1,TRBV12-3/TRBV12-4,CASRLTGGLRWNEQFF
TRBJ2-1,TRBV5-1,CASSSSLAGSYNEQFF
TRBJ2-7,TRBV24-1,CATSGQGLGYEQYF
TRBJ1-4,TRBV7-9,CASSPTGFDEKLFF
TRBJ2-5,TRBV5-5,CASSLGADLQETQYF
TRBJ2-5,TRBV19,CASASTSGGRETQYF
TRBJ2-3,TRBV28,CASSPGGAKKDTQYF
TRBJ2-5,TRBV5-5,CASSFRPLDLSPQYF
TRBJ2-7,TRBV2,CASLLDNLSYEQYF
TRBJ1-1,TRBV28,CASSPRRAGNTEAFF